This T cell receptor beta chain was sequenced during a study of blood T cells in healthy people across ages. A J-beta primer mix and a sample-barcoded 5' primer were used in a second PCR of about 7 to 11 cycles. In TCRdb, the 5' RACE reads were re-called with MiXCR into one record per CDR3 protein. The repertoire holds around 790,000 distinct CDR3 sequences, with about 42% as singletons. The CDR3 extends over 15 amino acids. V was cut by 11 bases and J by 10 bases, with 27 bases left in between. The TCR comes from a man aged 60-69 years in good health. Sample: blood. This sequence joins TRBV12-3 or TRBV12-4 and TRBJ2-1; D is undetermined. The CDR3 sequence is CACGTSGSPFNEQFF. CDR3 nucleotides: TGTGCCTGCGGCACGTCCGGGTCTCCCTTTAACGAGCAGTTCTTC.